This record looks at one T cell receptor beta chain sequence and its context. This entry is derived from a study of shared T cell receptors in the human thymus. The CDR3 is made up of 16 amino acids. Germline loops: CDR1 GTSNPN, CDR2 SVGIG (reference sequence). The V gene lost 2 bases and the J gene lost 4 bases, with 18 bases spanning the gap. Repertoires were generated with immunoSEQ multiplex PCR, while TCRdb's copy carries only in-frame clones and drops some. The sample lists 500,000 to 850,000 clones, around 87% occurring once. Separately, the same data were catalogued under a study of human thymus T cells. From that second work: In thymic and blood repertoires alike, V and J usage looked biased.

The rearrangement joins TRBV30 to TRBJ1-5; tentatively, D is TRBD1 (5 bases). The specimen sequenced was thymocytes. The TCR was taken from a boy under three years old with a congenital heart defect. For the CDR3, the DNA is TGTGCCTGGAGTCTGCAACGGGGGATGGCAAATCAGCCCCAGCATTTT. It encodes CAWSLQRGMANQPQHF.